One and the same sample provided the 12 T cell receptor beta chains below, sequenced in a study of T cell changes during pregnancy in multiple sclerosis. The table came from immunoSEQ multiplex PCR; TCRdb's copy has only in-frame clones and leaves some out. The sample has approximately 90,000 clones, 94% seen once. The source was peripheral blood, collected in the third trimester of pregnancy. Receptors were obtained from a female donor with multiple sclerosis, enrolled in a pregnancy study.

The V gene is TRBV7-2, the J gene TRBJ2-7; 9 bases are shared with TRBD2. This CDR3 is built from 15 residues. V lost 3 bases, J lost 1 base, and 4 bases stayed unmatched. CDR1 SGHTA and CDR2 FQGNSA come from the germline V gene. The CDR3 sequence is CASSFRREGSYEQYF. The CDR3 DNA sequence: TGTGCCAGCAGCTTCCGGCGGGAGGGTTCCTACGAGCAGTACTTC.

This rearrangement joins TRBV19 to TRBJ2-7, with 7 bases aligning to TRBD2. V lost 3 bases and J lost 1; bases outside the gene matches: 3. This CDR3 contains 14 residues. Per the germline V gene, CDR1 is LNHDA and CDR2 is SQIVND (reference sequence). As DNA, the CDR3 is TGTGCCAGTAGTATTATGGGGGGGTCCTACGAGCAGTACTTC. This sequence encodes CASSIMGGSYEQYF.

CDR3 DNA sequence: TGTGCCAGCAGCCACCCCGACAGGTACACCTACAATGAGCAGTTCTTC. Its protein product is CASSHPDRYTYNEQFF. The rearrangement joins TRBV6-6 to TRBJ2-1; D perhaps matches TRBD1 (6 bases). V was shortened by 6 bases and J by 2 bases, with 17 bases between the two germline ends. The CDR3 runs to 16 residues. The germline V gene has CDR1 MNHNY and CDR2 SVGAGI (reference sequence).

The chain is built from TRBV30 and TRBJ2-7; TRBD1 aligns across 9 bases. Germline-derived CDR1 and CDR2 are GTSNPN and SVGIG (reference sequence). The CDR3 spans 14 residues. V lost 5 bases to trimming and J lost 5 bases; unmatched junction nucleotides: 10. Here the CDR3 reads CAWGSGQGRHEQYF. In DNA, the CDR3 is TGTGCCTGGGGGTCAGGACAGGGGAGGCACGAGCAGTACTTC. Drawing the rest from reference TRBV30 and TRBJ2-7, the complete variable domain is SQTIHQWPATLVQPVGSPLSLECTVEGTSNPNLYWYRQAAGRGLQLLFYSVGIGQISSEVPQNLSASRPQDRQFILSSKKLLLSDSGFYLCAWGSGQGRHEQYFGPGTRLTVT.

The chain recombines TRBV28 with TRBJ2-7; D gene uncertain. Deletions cut 5 bases from V and 0 bases from J, with 8 bases between. The CDR3 is 13 amino acids. Germline values: CDR1 MDHEN, CDR2 SYDVKM. CDR3 region: CASSRQISYEQYF. The CDR3 region has the DNA TGTGCCAGCAGTCGACAAATCTCCTACGAGCAGTACTTC.

This chain connects TRBV4-3 to TRBJ1-1; D ambiguous. Trimming took off 2 bases at V and 1 base at J, with 11 bases between the two ends. Germline loops: CDR1 LGHNA, CDR2 YSLEER. The length of the CDR3 is 15 residues. This CDR3 is CASSQTASPNTEAFF. The CDR3 coding sequence is TGCGCCAGCAGCCAAACAGCATCGCCGAACACTGAAGCTTTCTTT.

This sequence joins TRBV27 and TRBJ1-1; tentatively, D is TRBD1 (6 bases). Trimming removed 6 bases from V and 8 bases from J, with 13 bases in between. CDR1 is MNHEY and CDR2 is SMNVEV in the germline V gene (reference sequence). CDR3 length: 12 residues. The CDR3 spells CASRSQGSEAFF. CDR3 coding DNA: TGTGCCAGCAGGTCACAGGGATCGGAAGCTTTCTTT.

The V gene is TRBV2, the J gene TRBJ2-7, with TRBD2 identical over 8 bases. There are 15 residues in the CDR3. The V gene's germline CDR1 is SNHLY and CDR2 FYNNEI. Trimming at V came to 5 bases and at J to 2 bases, leaving 8 bases not matched to a gene. The CDR3 nucleotides are TGTGCCAGCAGTCCTTCTAGCGGGCAAGCCTACGAGCAGTACTTC. Translating gives CASSPSSGQAYEQYF.

The chain recombines TRBV4-3 with TRBJ2-7; no clear D. This CDR3 has 14 residues. Germline V gene sequence: CDR1 LGHNA, CDR2 YSLEER. V shed 4 bases and J shed 0 bases, with 10 bases lying between them. CDR3 amino acids: CASSRTELSYEQYF. CDR3 DNA: TGCGCCAGCAGCCGCACCGAACTCTCCTACGAGCAGTACTTC.

The rearrangement joins TRBV5-1 to TRBJ1-1; maybe TRBD1 (5 bases). V was cut by 3 bases and J by 5 bases, with 11 bases left in between. Germline CDR1 and CDR2: SGHRS and YFSETQ. This CDR3 has 13 amino acids. The chain's CDR3 is CASSWAQGTEAFF. The CDR3 bases are TGCGCCAGCAGCTGGGCCCAGGGAACTGAAGCTTTCTTT.

The rearrangement uses TRBV6-4 and TRBJ2-3; 8 bases fit TRBD2. The J segment lost 0 bases and the V segment lost 4 bases, leaving 0 bases of the junction unmatched. The germline gives CDR1 MRHNA, CDR2 SNTAGT. CDR3 length: 14 amino acids. Here the CDR3 reads CASSASGSTDTQYF. CDR3 sequence (DNA): TGTGCCAGCAGTGCTAGCGGGAGCACAGATACGCAGTATTTT.

V and J are TRBV6-5 and TRBJ1-2, with D possibly TRBD1 on 5 matching bases. This CDR3 spans 15 amino acids. Germline V gene lookup returns CDR1 MNHEY and CDR2 SVGAGI. V lost 7 bases, J lost 3 bases, and 18 bases lay in between. The CDR3 bases are TGTGCCAGCACCCCCAGGAGGGGCGGTGACTATGGCTACACCTTC. Amino acid sequence: CASTPRRGGDYGYTF.